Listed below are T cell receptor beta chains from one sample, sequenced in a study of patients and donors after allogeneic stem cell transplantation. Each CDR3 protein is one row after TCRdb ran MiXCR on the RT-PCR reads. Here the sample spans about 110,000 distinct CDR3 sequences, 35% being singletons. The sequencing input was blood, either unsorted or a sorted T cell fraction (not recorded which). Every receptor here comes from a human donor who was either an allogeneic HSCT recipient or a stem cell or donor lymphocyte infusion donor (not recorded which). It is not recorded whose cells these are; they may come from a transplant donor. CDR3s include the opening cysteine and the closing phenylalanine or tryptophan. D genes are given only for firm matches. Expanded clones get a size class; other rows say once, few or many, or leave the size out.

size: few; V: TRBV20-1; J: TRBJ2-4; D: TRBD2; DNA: TGCAGTGCTGGGACTAGCGGGAGGGAAAACATTCAGTACTTC; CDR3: CSAGTSGRENIQYF
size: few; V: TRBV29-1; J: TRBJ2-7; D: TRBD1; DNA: TGCAGCGTTGCCAGGGGGCTGGGAGAGCAGTACTTC; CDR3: CSVARGLGEQYF
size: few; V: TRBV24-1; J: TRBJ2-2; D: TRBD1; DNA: TGTGCCACCAGGGGACAGGGGAAGCCCGGGGAGCTGTTTTTT; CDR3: CATRGQGKPGELFF
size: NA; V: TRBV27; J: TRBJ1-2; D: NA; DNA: TGTGCCAGCAGGAACACCGGGACCGCCTTCTATGGCTACACCTTC; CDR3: CASRNTGTAFYGYTF
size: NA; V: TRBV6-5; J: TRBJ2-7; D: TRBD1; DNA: TGTGCCAGCAGTTTAGTACCGGGACAGAGAGGCGAGCAGTACTTC; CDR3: CASSLVPGQRGEQYF
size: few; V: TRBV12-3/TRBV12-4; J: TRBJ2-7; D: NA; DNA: TGTGCCAGCAGTTTAGCGAGGGCCTACGAGCAGTACTTC; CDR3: CASSLARAYEQYF
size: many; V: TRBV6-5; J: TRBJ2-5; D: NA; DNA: TGTGCCAGCAGTTACTCAAAAGAGACCCAGTACTTC; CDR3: CASSYSKETQYF
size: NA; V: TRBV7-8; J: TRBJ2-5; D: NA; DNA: TGTGCCAGCAGACCGAGAGGCGCCGGGGAGACCCAGTACTTC; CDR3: CASRPRGAGETQYF
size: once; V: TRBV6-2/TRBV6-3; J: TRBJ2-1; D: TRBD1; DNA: TGTGCCAGCAATCCGGGACAGGGGGCTTATGAGCAGTTCTTC; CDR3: CASNPGQGAYEQFF
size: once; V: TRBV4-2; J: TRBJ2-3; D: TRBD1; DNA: TGTGCCAGCAGCCTTTTCTCACGGACAGGGCGAGGAGATACGCAGTATTTT; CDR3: CASSLFSRTGRGDTQYF
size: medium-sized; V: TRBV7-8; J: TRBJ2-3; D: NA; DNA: TGTGCCAGCAGCTACGGGGTCACAGATACGCAGTATTTT; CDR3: CASSYGVTDTQYF
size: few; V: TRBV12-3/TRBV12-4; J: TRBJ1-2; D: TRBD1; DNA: TGTGCCAGCAGTTTATTGGGACAGGGGAATCGGTATGGCTACACCTTC; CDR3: CASSLLGQGNRYGYTF
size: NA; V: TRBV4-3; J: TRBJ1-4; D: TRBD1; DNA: TGCGCCAGCAGCCAAGATCTGAGGGGGCTTCCTGAAAAACTGTTTTTT; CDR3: CASSQDLRGLPEKLFF
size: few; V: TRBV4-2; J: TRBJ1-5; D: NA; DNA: TGTGCCAGCAGCCAAGATAATTTGGGGGGGAATCAGCCCCAGCATTTT; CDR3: CASSQDNLGGNQPQHF